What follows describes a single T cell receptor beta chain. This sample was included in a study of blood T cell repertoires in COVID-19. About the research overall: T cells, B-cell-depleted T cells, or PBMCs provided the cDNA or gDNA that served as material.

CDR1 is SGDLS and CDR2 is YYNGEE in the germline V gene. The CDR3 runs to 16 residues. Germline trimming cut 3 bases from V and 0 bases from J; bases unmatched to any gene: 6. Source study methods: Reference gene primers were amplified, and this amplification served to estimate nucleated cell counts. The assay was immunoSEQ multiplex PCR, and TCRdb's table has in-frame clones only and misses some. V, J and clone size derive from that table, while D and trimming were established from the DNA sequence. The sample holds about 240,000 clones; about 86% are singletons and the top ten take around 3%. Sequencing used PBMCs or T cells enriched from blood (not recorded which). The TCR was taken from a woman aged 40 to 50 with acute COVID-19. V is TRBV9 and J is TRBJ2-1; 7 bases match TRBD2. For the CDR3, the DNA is TGTGCCAGCAGCGACGTAGCTAGCGGCTCCTACAATGAGCAGTTCTTC. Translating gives CASSDVASGSYNEQFF.